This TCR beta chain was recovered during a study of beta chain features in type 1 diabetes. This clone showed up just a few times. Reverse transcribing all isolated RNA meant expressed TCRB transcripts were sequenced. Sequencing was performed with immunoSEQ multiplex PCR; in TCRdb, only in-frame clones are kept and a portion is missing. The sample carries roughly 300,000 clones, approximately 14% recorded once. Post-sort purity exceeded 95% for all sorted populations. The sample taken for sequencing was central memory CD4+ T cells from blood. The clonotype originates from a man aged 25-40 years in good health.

The CDR3 DNA sequence: TGCGCCAGCAGTGAGTTGGGGCCAAAAGCTTTCTTT. Translation gives CASSELGPKAFF. The gene calls are TRBV10-2 and TRBJ1-1, with D possibly matching TRBD1 (5 bases). This CDR3 is built from 12 residues. The germline V and J ends were trimmed by 1 base and 9 bases, with 9 bases remaining between them. CDR1 is WSHSY and CDR2 is SAAADI in the germline V gene.